Below, 17 T cell receptor beta chains from the same sample are listed, as sequenced in a study of OX40 agonist ivuxolimab in advanced cancers. The method was immunoSEQ multiplex PCR; TCRdb's version includes in-frame clones alone and lacks a portion of them. The data show tens of thousands of clones, 84% seen once. The specimen comprised CD4+ or CD8+ T cells sorted from blood, sampled in a trial of the OX40 agonist ivuxolimab. All receptors derive from an adult with an advanced solid tumor such as melanoma, head and neck, liver or kidney cancer.

This chain joins TRBV7-3 and TRBJ2-3; TRBD2 matches 10 bases. The junction had 7 bases not matched to a gene; V was cut back by 4 bases and J by 0 bases. This CDR3 has 17 residues. The germline V gene has CDR1 SGHTA and CDR2 FQGTGA. CDR3 bases: TGTGCCAGCAGCTCGATCCCTAGCGGGGGTAGCACAGATACGCAGTATTTT. Translating it yields CASSSIPSGGSTDTQYF.

V gene TRBV7-8 combines with J gene TRBJ2-7; TRBD1 agrees at 7 bases. The germline gives CDR1 SGHVS, CDR2 FQNEAQ. The J segment lost 0 bases and the V segment lost 4 bases, leaving 3 bases of the junction unmatched. This CDR3 comprises 14 residues. The CDR3 region is CASSWTGDSYEQYF. In nucleotides, the CDR3 is TGTGCCAGCAGCTGGACAGGAGACTCCTACGAGCAGTACTTC.

The gene calls are TRBV6-5 and TRBJ1-5; no clear D. This CDR3 contains 13 residues. The ends were cut back, 5 bases at V and 3 bases at J, with 8 bases in the middle. Germline CDR1 is MNHEY and CDR2 is SVGAGI. This CDR3 reads CASSPANNQPQHF. The CDR3 region has the DNA TGTGCCAGCAGTCCGGCAAACAATCAGCCCCAGCATTTT.

V and J are TRBV4-1 and TRBJ2-5; 9 bases align to TRBD1. Germline V gene sequence: CDR1 MGHRA, CDR2 YSYEKL. The CDR3 length is 15 residues. The V and J ends lost 2 bases and 3 bases, in that order; junction bases with no gene match: 4. CDR3 in DNA: TGCGCCAGCAGCCAAACGGACAGGGGTGAAGAGACCCAGTACTTC. Translated: CASSQTDRGEETQYF.

The chain links TRBV6-4 to TRBJ2-2; tentatively, D is TRBD2 (5 bases). This CDR3 is built from 13 residues. The V gene's germline CDR1 is MRHNA and CDR2 SNTAGT. With 2 bases removed from V and 6 bases from J, the gap between germline ends came to 7 bases. CDR3 sequence: CASSDPGSGELFF. The CDR3 DNA reads as TGTGCCAGCAGTGACCCGGGGTCCGGGGAGCTGTTTTTT.

This clone was found once. The V call is TRBV5-1, the J call TRBJ2-5; 10 bases are a match to TRBD1. The CDR3 totals 15 residues. J was trimmed by 4 bases and V by 4 bases; bases with no gene match: 7. CDR1 and CDR2 from the germline V gene are SGHRS and YFSETQ. DNA of the CDR3: TGCGCCAGCAGCCGGGGACAGGGGTCCCGAGAGACCCAGTACTTC. It yields the protein CASSRGQGSRETQYF.

This clone showed up just a few times. This chain connects TRBV7-9 to TRBJ2-2; 13 nucleotides line up with TRBD2. This CDR3 spans 19 amino acids. Unmatched junction bases numbered 9, after V lost 5 bases and J lost 0 bases. The germline V gene encodes CDR1 SEHNR and CDR2 FQNEAQ (reference sequence). The CDR3 spells CASSRGLAGRRTNTGELFF. CDR3 coding DNA: TGTGCCAGCAGCCGGGGACTAGCGGGGAGACGAACGAACACCGGGGAGCTGTTTTTT.

This clone appeared a few times. DNA of the CDR3: TGCGCCAGCAGCCAAGGGGGCCTGGGGGTTTACGAGCAGTACTTC. As protein: CASSQGGLGVYEQYF. The chain combines TRBV5-1 with TRBJ2-7; 7 positions match TRBD1. Germline values: CDR1 SGHRS, CDR2 YFSETQ. Trimming removed 4 bases from V and 4 bases from J; junction bases left unmatched: 11. The CDR3 has 15 amino acids.

The gene calls are TRBV5-1 and TRBJ2-1, with 11 bases lining up with TRBD1. This CDR3 spans 15 amino acids. CDR1 is SGHRS and CDR2 is YFSETQ in the germline V gene. With 4 bases clipped from V and 4 bases from J, the junction kept 4 bases outside the gene matches. CDR3 DNA sequence: TGCGCCAGCAGCCCCGGACAGGGGGCGTACAATGAGCAGTTCTTC. This gives the protein CASSPGQGAYNEQFF.

This chain links TRBV18 with TRBJ2-5; 9 bases map to TRBD1. CDR1 and CDR2 (germline): KGHSH, LQKENI. There are 16 residues in the CDR3. V was pared by 4 bases and J by 5 bases, with 11 bases of the junction left unmatched. CDR3 bases: TGTGCCAGCTCACTAAGGACAGGGGATCTCGGGGAGACCCAGTACTTC. Amino acid sequence: CASSLRTGDLGETQYF.

The chain carries TRBV6-5 and TRBJ2-5, with 8 nucleotides matching TRBD1. CDR1 and CDR2 from the germline V gene are MNHEY and SVGAGI. CDR3 length: 16 amino acids. Unmatched junction bases numbered 10, after V lost 2 bases and J lost 5 bases. CDR3 DNA sequence: TGTGCCAGCAGTTACCAGGGGGCAATGGCCTCGGAGACCCAGTACTTC. It codes for CASSYQGAMASETQYF.

The chain couples TRBV4-2 to TRBJ1-1, with D possibly matching TRBD1 (5 bases). The germline CDR1 and CDR2 sequences are LGHNA and YNFKEQ. The CDR3 is 14 residues long. V was cut by 0 bases and J by 10 bases, with 15 bases left in between. CDR3 sequence (DNA): TGTGCCAGCAGCCAAGATGGGGGGGTAGAGCGAGCTTTCTTT. It encodes CASSQDGGVERAFF.

The chain carries TRBV30 and TRBJ2-3; D is tentatively TRBD1 or TRBD2 (6 bases each). Per germline, CDR1 GTSNPN and CDR2 SVGIG (reference sequence). This CDR3 region has 13 residues. V was shortened by 2 bases and J by 5 bases, with 11 bases between the two germline ends. This CDR3 reads CAWSRGVGDTQYF. The CDR3 DNA follows: TGTGCCTGGAGTAGGGGGGTTGGAGATACGCAGTATTTT.

V gene TRBV7-3 combines with J gene TRBJ2-3; TRBD1 matches at 9 bases. The CDR3 runs to 15 residues. Germline V lookup: CDR1 SGHTA, CDR2 FQGTGA. Losses at the gene ends were 5 bases for V and 3 bases for J; bases not matched to a gene: 6. The CDR3 sequence: CASSRTGDMTDTQYF. CDR3 coding DNA: TGTGCCAGCAGCCGGACAGGGGATATGACAGATACGCAGTATTTT.

The table lists this clone with a few counts. The V gene is TRBV7-3, the J gene TRBJ1-6; D unresolved. V gave up 4 bases and J gave up 10 bases, with 11 bases separating them. Germline V gene data show CDR1 as SGHTA and CDR2 as FQGTGA. CDR3 size: 13 residues. CDR3 amino acids: CASSSVPGSPLHF. CDR3 nucleotide sequence: TGTGCCAGCAGCTCCGTCCCCGGGTCACCCCTCCACTTT.

V is TRBV7-8 and J is TRBJ1-5; no clear D gene. Trimming took 1 base from V and 7 from J, leaving 5 bases between them. Germline lookup yields CDR1 SGHVS and CDR2 FQNEAQ. The length of the CDR3 is 12 residues. Here the CDR3 DNA reads TGTGCCAGCAGCTTAGTAGACCAGCCCCAGCATTTT. Protein sequence: CASSLVDQPQHF. The variable domain in full, with the rest retrieved from reference TRBV7-8 and TRBJ1-5, is GAGVSQSPRYKVAKRGQDVALRCDPISGHVSLFWYQQALGQGPEFLTYFQNEAQLDKSGLPSDRFFAERPEGSVSTLKIQRTQQEDSAVYLCASSLVDQPQHFGDGTRLSIL.

V usage is TRBV6-5 and J usage is TRBJ1-1, with D unclear. This CDR3 spans 14 amino acids. Trimming stripped 0 bases from V and 5 bases from J, with 10 bases between. Germline CDR1 is MNHEY and CDR2 is SVGAGI. The CDR3 region is CASSYSTGMTEAFF. DNA of the CDR3: TGTGCCAGCAGTTACTCGACGGGGATGACTGAAGCTTTCTTT.